These 26 T cell receptor beta chains were all obtained from the same sample, sequenced in a study of chronic HIV infection and antiretroviral therapy. TCRdb re-called the 5' RACE reads with MiXCR, one entry per CDR3 protein. The sample lists more than 25,000 distinct CDR3 sequences; around 8.6% were seen once. Sequenced input: peripheral blood. Receptors were obtained from an adult who had HIV and had not received antiretroviral therapy, or was an uninfected healthy control (not recorded which).

This clonotype was seen ten or more times. The chain carries TRBV29-1 and TRBJ2-3, with TRBD1 matching 7 bases. This CDR3 contains 12 residues. Germline CDR1 and CDR2: SQVTM and ANQGSEA. Losses at the gene ends were 6 bases for V and 5 bases for J; bases not matched to a gene: 5. CDR3 nucleotides: TGCAGCGTACCGGGACAGAGAGATACGCAGTATTTT. It codes for CSVPGQRDTQYF.

This clonotype was counted ten times or more. The chain carries TRBV7-9 and TRBJ2-3, with D perhaps matching TRBD2 (6 bases). V was shortened by 3 bases and J by 5 bases, with 15 bases between the two germline ends. There are 15 residues in the CDR3. Germline V lookup: CDR1 SEHNR, CDR2 FQNEAQ (reference sequence). In DNA form, the CDR3 reads TGTGCCAGCAGCTTTAATCCGGGACTGGAAGATACGCAGTATTTT. The encoded protein is CASSFNPGLEDTQYF.

There are many counts of this clonotype. This sequence joins TRBV9 and TRBJ2-3, with 14 bases identical to TRBD2. The CDR3 consists of 22 residues. Germline V gene sequence: CDR1 SGDLS, CDR2 YYNGEE. The ends lost 3 bases at V and 3 bases at J; junction bases unmatched: 21. CDR3 in DNA: TGTGCCAGCAGCGCCACAACCCGGGGGACTAGCGGGAGCCCCGGGTTGACAGATACGCAGTATTTT. It specifies CASSATTRGTSGSPGLTDTQYF.

This clonotype was detected ten times or more. The rearrangement joins TRBV6-4 to TRBJ2-2, with D possibly TRBD2 on 5 matching bases. The CDR3 is 13 residues long. The V end lost 4 bases, the J end lost 5 bases, and 8 bases lay between the germline ends. CDR1 and CDR2 (germline): MRHNA, SNTAGT. The CDR3 sequence is CASSASHTGELFF. The CDR3 DNA follows: TGTGCCAGCAGTGCTAGCCATACCGGGGAGCTGTTTTTT.

The chain links TRBV4-1 to TRBJ2-1; 7 bases match TRBD2. Trimming cost V 8 bases and J 6 bases; bases outside gene matches: 10. Germline CDR1 MGHRA, CDR2 YSYEKL. The CDR3 is made up of 14 amino acids. The chain's CDR3 is CASHAASGVNEQFF. The CDR3 DNA sequence: TGCGCCAGCCACGCGGCTAGCGGAGTCAATGAGCAGTTCTTC.

This clonotype came up many times. This chain uses TRBV6-2 or TRBV6-3 with TRBJ1-1; D is unresolved. Germline V gene lookup returns CDR1 MNHEY and CDR2 SVGEGT. V shed 2 bases and J shed 0 bases, with 7 bases lying between them. This CDR3 has 14 amino acids. The CDR3 is CASSYRGMNTEAFF. The DNA of the CDR3 is TGTGCCAGCAGTTACCGGGGTATGAACACTGAAGCTTTCTTT.

This CDR3 reads CASSRGEKLFF. DNA for the CDR3: TGTGCCAGCAGTAGGGGTGAAAAACTGTTTTTT. V usage is TRBV2 and J usage is TRBJ1-4, with D perhaps matching TRBD1 (5 bases). The V and J ends lost 5 bases and 7 bases respectively, with 5 bases between them. The CDR3 extends over 11 amino acids. Germline lookup yields CDR1 SNHLY and CDR2 FYNNEI.

The chain couples TRBV29-1 to TRBJ1-2; 8 nucleotides agree with TRBD1. Germline CDR1 and CDR2: SQVTM and ANQGSEA. The CDR3 extends over 12 amino acids. J gave up 6 bases and V 4 bases, and 4 bases lay outside the gene matches. The CDR3 nucleotides read TGCAGCGTTGTTCAGGGGGCGAATGGCTACACCTTC. It is translated as CSVVQGANGYTF.

This clonotype was detected ten times or more. V gene TRBV7-9 combines with J gene TRBJ2-5; maybe TRBD1 (6 bases). In germline, CDR1 is SEHNR, CDR2 FQNEAQ (reference sequence). Trimming stripped 5 bases from V and 2 bases from J, with 12 bases between. This CDR3 contains 14 residues. The CDR3 sequence is CASSPSGQQETQYF. CDR3 DNA sequence: TGTGCCAGCAGCCCGAGCGGACAGCAAGAGACCCAGTACTTC.

J is TRBJ1-2 and V is TRBV14; D perhaps matches TRBD1 (5 bases). The CDR3 spans 15 residues. From germline, CDR1 is SGHDN and CDR2 FVKESK. Here the CDR3 DNA reads TGTGAAAGAAGAAAGATAAGGGGAACAAGGGGTGGCTACACCTTC. It yields the protein CERRKIRGTRGGYTF.

This clonotype was counted ten times or more. The gene calls are TRBV4-2 and TRBJ1-1, with a tentative D call TRBD1 (6 bases). The V end was cut by 0 bases, the J end by 1 base, with 18 bases between. This CDR3 has 18 residues. The germline gives CDR1 LGHNA, CDR2 YNFKEQ. The CDR3 here is CASSQDPLGRGGNTEAFF. CDR3 DNA: TGTGCCAGCAGCCAAGATCCTCTGGGCAGGGGAGGGAACACTGAAGCTTTCTTT.

The gene calls are TRBV11-1 and TRBJ2-6; D may match TRBD1 or TRBD2 (5 bases each). The CDR3 is 16 residues long. Germline values: CDR1 SGHAT, CDR2 FQDESV (reference sequence). Trimming took off 3 bases at V and 0 bases at J, with 9 bases between the two ends. CDR3 amino acids: CASSLGDPSGANVLTF. The DNA of the CDR3 is TGTGCCAGCAGCTTGGGGGATCCCTCTGGGGCCAACGTCCTGACTTTC. Using reference TRBV11-1 and TRBJ2-6 for the parts outside the CDR3, the full variable domain is EAEVAQSPRYKITEKSQAVAFWCDPISGHATLYWYRQILGQGPELLVQFQDESVVDDSQLPKDRFSAERLKGVDSTLKIQPAELGDSAMYLCASSLGDPSGANVLTFGAGSRLTVL.

The sample holds a few counts of this clonotype. The chain combines TRBV18 with TRBJ1-5; no clear D gene. The CDR3 runs 16 residues. Trimming cost V 3 bases and J 0 bases, with 12 bases left between them. Germline V gives CDR1 KGHSH, CDR2 LQKENI. The CDR3 nucleotides read TGTGCCAGCTCACCGCAAGAGTTCCATAGCAATCAGCCCCAGCATTTT. This gives the protein CASSPQEFHSNQPQHF.

This clonotype was observed at least ten times. This sequence joins TRBV10-3 and TRBJ2-7; unclear D gene. The CDR3 has 13 amino acids. The germline CDR1 and CDR2 sequences are ENHRY and SYGVKD. Between the trimmed V and J ends, which lost 3 bases and 1 base, there was a span of 7 bases. CDR3 sequence: CAISDEASYEQYF. CDR3 bases: TGTGCCATCAGTGACGAGGCTTCCTACGAGCAGTACTTC.

Many counts were recorded for this clonotype. This sequence joins TRBV6-4 and TRBJ2-3, with 12 bases aligning to TRBD2. In germline, CDR1 is MRHNA, CDR2 SNTAGT. V was clipped by 4 bases and J by 4 bases; unmatched bases: 6. This CDR3 has 16 amino acids. Here the CDR3 DNA reads TGTGCCAGCAGTGCGAGTACTAGCGGGGGGCCAGATACGCAGTATTTT. Its protein is CASSASTSGGPDTQYF.

Only one count was recorded for this clonotype. This may be a read error: a much more frequent sequence differs by one nucleotide. V is TRBV6-1 and J is TRBJ1-4, with a tentative D call TRBD1 (6 bases). V gave up 10 bases and J gave up 7 bases, with 28 bases separating them. The length of the CDR3 is 17 residues. Germline V CDR1 and CDR2: MNHNS, SASEGT. CDR3 DNA sequence: TGTGCCAACACCGTCCCCCGGGACACGCCATGGAGTGAAAAACTGTTTTTT. Protein: CANTVPRDTPWSEKLFF.

On this clonotype itself: Given a much more abundant clone one base away, this may be a read error. This chain uses TRBV29-1 with TRBJ2-7, with TRBD1 identical over 10 bases. This CDR3 comprises 15 residues. Germline V gene sequence: CDR1 SQVTM, CDR2 ANQGSEA. The CDR3 spells CGVEDGQGVTYEQYF. The CDR3 DNA reads as TGCGGCGTTGAAGATGGACAGGGGGTTACCTACGAGCAGTACTTC.

There are many counts of this clonotype. CDR3 DNA: TGCGCCAGCAGTAACCCGGTAGATACGCAGTATTTT. Translated, it gives CASSNPVDTQYF. The J gene is TRBJ2-3, the V gene TRBV5-1; D unclear. The CDR3 loop spans 12 amino acids. Germline CDR1 reads SGHRS; CDR2 reads YFSETQ. V was clipped by 5 bases and J by 5 bases, with 9 bases between them. The variable domain in full, completed from reference TRBV5-1 and TRBJ2-3, reads KAGVTQTPRYLIKTRGQQVTLSCSPISGHRSVSWYQQTPGQGLQFLFEYFSETQRNKGNFPGRFSGRQFSNSRSEMNVSTLELGDSALYLCASSNPVDTQYFGPGTRLTVL.

This clonotype has ten or more counts. The genes are TRBV21-1 and TRBJ1-1. TRBV21-1 is a recognized pseudogene. This CDR3 spans 8 amino acids. This CDR3 is CASSEAFF. The DNA for the CDR3 is TGTGCCAGCAGTGAAGCTTTCTTT.

This clonotype has a handful of counts. V gene TRBV20-1 combines with J gene TRBJ2-1; D might be TRBD1 or TRBD2, each matching 5 bases. The CDR3 runs to 17 residues. Per germline, CDR1 DFQATT and CDR2 SNEGSKA (reference sequence). V gave up 3 bases and J gave up 4 bases, with 22 bases separating them. CDR3 sequence reads: CSARGDQTPRGYNEQFF. CDR3 in DNA: TGCAGTGCTAGGGGGGACCAGACTCCCCGGGGTTACAATGAGCAGTTCTTC.

This chain uses TRBV29-1 with TRBJ2-3, with TRBD2 matching 8 bases. V dropped 6 bases and J dropped 4; count of bases not matched to a gene: 3. Germline CDR1 reads SQVTM; CDR2 reads ANQGSEA. The CDR3 contains 12 residues. CDR3 loop: CSVAGGADTQYF. The CDR3, as DNA: TGCAGCGTGGCGGGGGGAGCAGATACGCAGTATTTT.

This clonotype was seen many times. The chain is built from TRBV4-2 and TRBJ2-3; 11 positions match TRBD2. Per the germline V gene, CDR1 is LGHNA and CDR2 is YNFKEQ. V was pared by 1 base and J by 1 base, with 7 bases of the junction left unmatched. The CDR3 length is 18 residues. For the CDR3, the DNA is TGTGCCAGCAGCCAAGTGCTAGCGGGAGGCCCTCGCACAGATACGCAGTATTTT. Protein sequence: CASSQVLAGGPRTDTQYF.

In its sample, this clonotype was seen a few times. J is TRBJ1-2 and V is TRBV20-1; unclear D gene. The germline V gene encodes CDR1 DFQATT and CDR2 SNEGSKA (reference sequence). V was pared by 0 bases and J by 0 bases, with 14 bases between. The CDR3 contains 16 residues. The CDR3 here is CSARDPASPANYGYTF. The CDR3 bases are TGCAGTGCTAGAGATCCGGCTTCACCTGCTAACTATGGCTACACCTTC.

This clonotype was counted between two and nine times. This chain uses TRBV7-9 with TRBJ1-5, with a possible D match to TRBD1 (6 bases). CDR1 and CDR2 from the germline V gene are SEHNR and FQNEAQ (reference sequence). This CDR3 is 15 amino acids long. V lost 5 bases and J lost 0, with 11 bases in between. The CDR3 region is CASSHGDISNQPQHF. The CDR3, as DNA: TGTGCCAGCAGCCATGGGGACATTAGCAATCAGCCCCAGCATTTT.

The sample holds many counts of this clonotype. This rearrangement joins TRBV7-2 to TRBJ2-3; D remains ambiguous. This CDR3 contains 12 residues. The V end was cut by 1 base, the J end by 4 bases, with 3 bases between. The germline V gene encodes CDR1 SGHTA and CDR2 FQGNSA. Here the CDR3 DNA reads TGTGCCAGCAGCTTAGTTTCAGATACGCAGTATTTT. This codes for CASSLVSDTQYF.

The rearrangement uses TRBV7-9 and TRBJ1-1; D ambiguous. The CDR3 is 13 residues long. V lost 1 base and J 8 bases, leaving 11 bases between the germline ends. CDR1 is SEHNR and CDR2 is FQNEAQ in the germline V gene (reference sequence). The CDR3 DNA follows: TGTGCCAGCAGCTTAGGGACCCCCAGGGAAGCTTTCTTT. Translated: CASSLGTPREAFF.